This T cell receptor (beta chain) was sequenced during a study of cytomegalovirus exposure and HLA in healthy donors. Study-level findings and limits: Within an earlier analysis, most TCR beta V segments proved productive either about 87% or about 30% of the time.

Comment on this clone: Its specificity is not known.

The study ran its PCR with 60 Vbeta and 13 Jbeta primers. The method was immunoSEQ multiplex PCR; TCRdb's version includes in-frame clones alone and lacks a portion of them. The table includes roughly 200,000 clones, around 80% detected once. The specimen sequenced was PBMCs. This TCR came from a woman in her thirties in good health and CMV-seropositive.

The CDR3 reads CASSLDPSYEQYF. The CDR3 DNA reads as TGTGCCAGCAGCCTAGACCCTTCCTACGAGCAGTACTTC. The rearrangement joins TRBV5-5 to TRBJ2-7; no reliable D call. Trimming pared 4 bases from V and 1 base from J, leaving 9 bases between. The CDR3 has 13 residues. CDR1 and CDR2 (germline): SGHKS, YYEKEE (reference sequence).